This T cell receptor beta chain was sequenced during a study of shared clonotypes between healthy human individuals. Unmatched junction bases numbered 5, after V lost 1 base and J lost 3 bases. Germline assignment: CDR1 LGHNA and CDR2 YSLEER. The CDR3 is made up of 16 amino acids. Terminally differentiated effector memory CD45RA+ cells were excluded by CCR7 positive selection of CD45RO-negative cells. Profiled with immunoSEQ multiplex PCR; TCRdb holds only in-frame clones, not every one. This table has about 700,000 clones, about 90% appearing once. This receptor was identified in a man aged 30-40 years in good health. The gene calls are TRBV4-3 and TRBJ2-1; 8 positions match TRBD1. The sequenced material came from naive CD8+ T cells sorted from blood. This CDR3 is CASSQGYRGSYNEQFF. The DNA for the CDR3 is TGCGCCAGCAGCCAAGGGTACAGGGGGAGCTACAATGAGCAGTTCTTC.